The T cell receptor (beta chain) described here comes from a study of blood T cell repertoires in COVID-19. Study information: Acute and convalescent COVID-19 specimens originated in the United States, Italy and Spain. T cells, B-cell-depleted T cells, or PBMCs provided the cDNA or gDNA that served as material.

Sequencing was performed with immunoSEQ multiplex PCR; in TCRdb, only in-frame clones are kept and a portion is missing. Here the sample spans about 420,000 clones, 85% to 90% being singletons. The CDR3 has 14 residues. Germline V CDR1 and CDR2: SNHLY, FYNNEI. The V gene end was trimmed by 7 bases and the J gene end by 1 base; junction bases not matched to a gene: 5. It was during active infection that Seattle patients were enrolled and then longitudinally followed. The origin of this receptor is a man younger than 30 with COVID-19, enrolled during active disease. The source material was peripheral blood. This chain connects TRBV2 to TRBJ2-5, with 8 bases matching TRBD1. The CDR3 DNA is TGTGCCAGCAACAGACAGGGGCCCCAAGAGACCCAGTACTTC. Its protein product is CASNRQGPQETQYF.